Listed below are T cell receptor beta chains from one sample, sequenced in a study of T cell responses to AZD1222 COVID-19 vaccine. Measured with immunoSEQ multiplex PCR; TCRdb has only the in-frame clones, and not every one. This sample yields about 76,000 clones, of which about three quarters are seen a single time; about 25% belongs to the top ten. Here the sequenced sample was peripheral blood, taken 28 days after the second dose of the MenACWY control vaccine. Every receptor here comes from an adult who received the MenACWY meningococcal vaccine as a control. The CDR3 runs from the conserved cysteine through the conserved F or W. The D gene is left open where the match is weak. Clone size is given for some rows only: seen once, a few or many times, or a class if the clone is expanded.

d_call clone_size j_call v_call cdr3_aa cdr3_nt
- - TRBJ1-1 TRBV13 CASSLGRVPGTEAFF TGTGCCAGCAGCTTAGGTAGGGTCCCTGGCACTGAAGCTTTCTTT
- - TRBJ2-2 TRBV28 CASSFRLGTGNTGELFF TGTGCCAGCAGTTTTCGGCTCGGTACGGGGAACACCGGGGAGCTGTTTTTT
- - TRBJ2-7 TRBV29-1 CSVEGQAYEQYF TGCAGCGTTGAAGGACAGGCCTACGAGCAGTACTTC
TRBD1 - TRBJ2-7 TRBV10-3 CAIGRDRGSEQYF TGTGCCATCGGCCGGGACAGGGGTTCCGAGCAGTACTTC
- - TRBJ1-3 TRBV9 CASSVAGERNTIYF TGTGCCAGCAGCGTAGCCGGGGAAAGAAACACCATATATTTT
- - TRBJ2-7 TRBV5-4 CASSLRQGSSYEQYF TGTGCCAGCAGCTTGAGGCAGGGAAGCTCCTACGAGCAGTACTTC
TRBD1 - TRBJ1-1 TRBV5-1 CASSSTGGLMNTEAFF TGCGCCAGCAGCTCGACAGGGGGACTCATGAACACTGAAGCTTTCTTT
- few TRBJ1-3 TRBV2 CASRDPGKSSGNTIYF TGTGCCAGCAGAGACCCGGGGAAGAGCTCTGGAAACACCATATATTTT
TRBD1 - TRBJ2-2 TRBV9 CASSRGGYTGELFF TGTGCCAGCAGCCGAGGGGGCTACACCGGGGAGCTGTTTTTT
- - TRBJ2-2 TRBV11-1 CASSLSTVANTGELFF TGTGCCAGCAGCTTATCGACAGTCGCGAACACCGGGGAGCTGTTTTTT
- - TRBJ1-5 TRBV2 CASRQGPPNQPQHF TGTGCCAGCAGACAGGGCCCCCCCAATCAGCCCCAGCATTTT
- - TRBJ1-5 TRBV28 CATWRRGNQPQHF TGTGCCACCTGGCGGAGGGGGAATCAGCCCCAGCATTTT
TRBD1 - TRBJ1-2 TRBV29-1 CSAQSTGVDYGYTF TGCAGCGCGCAGTCGACAGGGGTCGACTATGGCTACACCTTC
TRBD1 - TRBJ2-3 TRBV11-1 CASSLEIDRVQYF TGTGCCAGCAGCTTAGAAATCGACAGGGTCCAGTATTTT
TRBD1 few TRBJ2-3 TRBV3-1/TRBV3-2 CASSQGQGVTDTQYF TGTGCCAGCAGCCAAGGACAGGGGGTAACAGATACGCAGTATTTT
- - TRBJ2-3 TRBV7-3 CASSLSGVDTQYF TGTGCCAGCAGCTTAAGCGGAGTAGATACGCAGTATTTT
- - TRBJ1-2 TRBV5-6 CASSLDVANYGYTF TGTGCCAGCAGCTTGGATGTAGCTAACTATGGCTACACCTTC
- - TRBJ2-1 TRBV7-8 CASSVRIESRMNEQFF TGTGCCAGCAGCGTACGGATTGAATCAAGGATGAATGAGCAGTTCTTC
- - TRBJ2-7 TRBV5-1 CASRQSWGRTYEQYF TGCGCCAGCCGACAAAGTTGGGGCCGAACCTACGAGCAGTACTTC
TRBD1 - TRBJ2-3 TRBV29-1 CSGQGSPDTQYF TGCAGCGGACAGGGAAGCCCAGATACGCAGTATTTT
TRBD2 - TRBJ2-7 TRBV3-1/TRBV3-2 CASSQSGRLEEQYF TGTGCCAGCAGCCAAAGCGGGAGGCTAGAAGAGCAGTACTTC
- - TRBJ1-5 TRBV6-5 CASSPGGGRPQHF TGTGCCAGCAGCCCCGGGGGGGGTCGGCCCCAGCATTTT
- few TRBJ1-2 TRBV5-5 CASSLSGTHNYGYTF TGTGCCAGCAGCTTATCCGGGACACATAACTATGGCTACACCTTC
- - TRBJ1-2 TRBV28 CASSPRGSLNYGYTF TGTGCCAGCAGTCCACGCGGATCCCTAAACTATGGCTACACCTTC
TRBD1 few TRBJ2-5 TRBV2 CASRGQGAVQETQYF TGTGCCAGCAGGGGACAGGGGGCAGTGCAAGAGACCCAGTACTTC
- - TRBJ1-3 TRBV9 CASSLNQGPGNTIYF TGTGCCAGCAGCCTTAATCAGGGGCCTGGAAACACCATATATTTT
- - TRBJ2-7 TRBV15 CATSRGGQGNEQYF TGTGCCACCAGCAGAGGGGGCCAAGGTAACGAGCAGTACTTC
- - TRBJ1-1 TRBV18 CASSPEVDTEAFF TGTGCCAGCTCACCAGAAGTTGACACTGAAGCTTTCTTT
- - TRBJ1-4 TRBV9 CASSVGQGIGEKLFF TGTGCCAGCAGCGTAGGTCAGGGTATAGGTGAAAAACTGTTTTTT
- - TRBJ1-2 TRBV5-1 CASSLEGGVYGYTF TGCGCCAGCAGCTTGGAGGGGGGCGTCTATGGCTACACCTTC
TRBD1 - TRBJ1-1 TRBV5-6 CASSFQGARGEAFF TGTGCCAGCAGTTTCCAGGGGGCCCGCGGAGAAGCTTTCTTT
TRBD1 - TRBJ2-4 TRBV2 CASQGQGDIQYF TGTGCCAGTCAGGGACAGGGGGACATTCAGTACTTC
- - TRBJ1-1 TRBV5-6 CASSDPRGGETEAFF TGTGCCAGCAGCGACCCGAGGGGGGGTGAAACTGAAGCTTTCTTT
- few TRBJ2-2 TRBV6-5 CASRGNDRDTGELFF TGTGCCAGCAGGGGAAACGATAGGGACACCGGGGAGCTGTTTTTT
- - TRBJ2-7 TRBV19 CASSPGLTYEQYF TGTGCCAGTAGCCCCGGCCTCACCTACGAGCAGTACTTC
- - TRBJ1-1 TRBV7-3 CASSLNGNTEAFF TGTGCCAGCAGCTTAAACGGGAACACTGAAGCTTTCTTT
- once TRBJ1-2 TRBV4-1 CASRPKLAGTYGYTF TGCGCCAGCAGACCAAAACTAGCAGGGACCTATGGCTACACCTTC
- - TRBJ2-3 TRBV11-3 CASSLGGGTDTQYF TGTGCCAGCAGCTTAGGGGGGGGCACGGATACGCAGTATTTT
TRBD2 - TRBJ2-1 TRBV6-5 CASSLGGDYNEQFF TGTGCCAGCAGCCTCGGGGGGGACTACAATGAGCAGTTCTTC
TRBD1 - TRBJ1-6 TRBV7-2 CASSFASGTGGSPLHF TGTGCCAGCAGCTTCGCATCCGGGACAGGGGGTTCACCCCTCCACTTT
- - TRBJ1-6 TRBV6-5 CASRDVQVGSPLHF TGTGCCAGCAGGGACGTGCAGGTCGGTTCACCCCTCCACTTT
- - TRBJ1-4 TRBV28 CASKAGNEKLFF TGTGCCAGCAAGGCGGGTAATGAAAAACTGTTTTTT
TRBD1 - TRBJ1-1 TRBV9 CASSVVLGGSEAFF TGTGCCAGCAGCGTAGTCCTAGGGGGCTCAGAAGCTTTCTTT
- - TRBJ2-1 TRBV2 CASSGTHNEQFF TGTGCCAGCAGTGGAACTCACAATGAGCAGTTCTTC
TRBD2 once TRBJ2-5 TRBV18 CASSLGTNQETQYF TGTGCCAGCTCACTAGGGACTAACCAAGAGACCCAGTACTTC
TRBD2 - TRBJ2-2 TRBV19 CASRPTSGGPSGELFF TGTGCCAGTAGGCCGACTAGCGGGGGGCCCAGCGGGGAGCTGTTTTTT